This is a list of T cell receptor beta chains from one sample in a study of memory CD4+ T cells and cytomegalovirus serostatus. Assay used: immunoSEQ multiplex PCR; TCRdb lists only in-frame clones, some missing. There are around 54,000 clones in the sample; roughly 78% occur only once, and roughly 0.71% lies in the top ten. The sample consisted of memory CD4+ T cells from blood. Source of these receptors: an adult in good health and CMV-seronegative. Both conserved end residues are part of each CDR3. D genes are given only for firm matches. Size is stated for part of the rows, as once, few or many counts, or as a class when the clone is expanded.

TRBJ2-2,few,TRBV5-1,.,CASKPSSTGELFF,TGCGCCAGCAAACCGTCCTCCACCGGGGAGCTGTTTTTT
TRBJ2-3,.,TRBV5-4,.,CASSLGIRTDTQYF,TGTGCCAGCAGCCTCGGAATTCGCACAGATACGCAGTATTTT
TRBJ2-7,.,TRBV7-6,.,CASSLEWSGYEQYF,TGTGCCAGCAGCTTAGAGTGGAGCGGCTACGAGCAGTACTTC
TRBJ2-7,few,TRBV12-5,TRBD2,CASGSLGLAGVGTYEQYF,TGTGCTAGTGGTTCGCTGGGACTAGCGGGTGTTGGAACCTACGAGCAGTACTTC
TRBJ2-3,few,TRBV9,.,CASSVVATQTDTQYF,TGTGCCAGCAGCGTAGTGGCTACCCAAACAGATACGCAGTATTTT
TRBJ2-3,.,TRBV12-5,.,CASGLRGQGTDTQYF,TGTGCTAGTGGTCTCCGGGGGCAGGGCACAGATACGCAGTATTTT
TRBJ2-3,once,TRBV28,.,CASSDRGGADTQYF,TGTGCCAGCAGCGACAGGGGAGGGGCAGATACGCAGTATTTT
TRBJ2-3,.,TRBV29-1,TRBD1,CSVRTGGNKDTQYF,TGCAGCGTTAGGACAGGGGGCAATAAAGATACGCAGTATTTT
TRBJ1-1,.,TRBV30,.,CAWSATISGGTEAFF,TGTGCCTGGAGTGCTACGATAAGCGGGGGGACTGAAGCTTTCTTT
TRBJ1-1,.,TRBV9,.,CASSVVGGGNTEAFF,TGTGCCAGCAGCGTAGTAGGAGGGGGTAACACTGAAGCTTTCTTT
TRBJ2-1,few,TRBV5-1,.,CASSLGDDYNEQFF,TGCGCCAGCAGCTTGGGGGACGACTACAATGAGCAGTTCTTC
TRBJ1-2,.,TRBV7-9,TRBD1,CASTLGATGGYGYTF,TGTGCCAGCACCCTGGGGGCGACAGGGGGCTATGGCTACACCTTC
TRBJ2-7,once,TRBV6-6,TRBD1,CASRYGTGGRYEQYF,TGTGCCAGCAGATACGGGACAGGGGGTCGGTACGAGCAGTACTTC
TRBJ2-7,.,TRBV28,TRBD2,CASSLSPSGTGQYF,TGTGCCAGCAGTTTATCTCCTAGCGGGACCGGGCAGTACTTC
TRBJ2-1,once,TRBV7-8,.,CASSTAGTLGYNEQFF,TGTGCCAGCAGCACCGCCGGGACTTTGGGGTACAATGAGCAGTTCTTC
TRBJ2-3,.,TRBV30,.,CAWSGALSTDTQYF,TGTGCCTGGAGTGGAGCTCTATCGACAGATACGCAGTATTTT
TRBJ1-4,.,TRBV14,.,CASSQDIPNRARSEKLFF,TGTGCCAGCAGCCAAGATATCCCCAACCGGGCAAGGAGTGAAAAACTGTTTTTT
TRBJ2-7,.,TRBV27,TRBD2,CASFIAGGFSYEQYF,TGTGCCAGCTTTATAGCGGGAGGGTTCTCCTACGAGCAGTACTTC
TRBJ2-1,.,TRBV7-3,.,CASSSLGDNEQFF,TGTGCCAGCAGCTCCCTGGGGGACAATGAGCAGTTCTTC
TRBJ2-5,.,TRBV14,.,CASSHGLDEETQYF,TGTGCCAGCAGCCACGGACTCGATGAAGAGACCCAGTACTTC
TRBJ1-1,.,TRBV18,.,CASSPVTLGNTEAFF,TGTGCCAGCTCACCGGTGACATTGGGGAACACTGAAGCTTTCTTT
TRBJ2-3,.,TRBV5-1,TRBD2,CASSQGLAGRDTQYF,TGCGCCAGCAGCCAGGGACTAGCGGGACGAGATACGCAGTATTTT
TRBJ2-7,.,TRBV7-8,.,CASSLSRGRSSYEQYF,TGTGCCAGCAGCCTTAGCCGGGGGCGCAGCTCCTACGAGCAGTACTTC
TRBJ2-3,.,TRBV4-1,TRBD2,CASSQLGLAGVVLGDTQYF,TGCGCCAGCAGCCAATTAGGGCTAGCGGGAGTGGTTCTGGGAGATACGCAGTATTTT
TRBJ2-7,few,TRBV18,.,CASSPPAALPYEQYF,TGTGCCAGCTCACCACCGGCAGCCCTCCCCTACGAGCAGTACTTC
TRBJ1-1,.,TRBV19,.,CASSIASFGEAFF,TGTGCCAGTAGTATAGCATCCTTTGGGGAAGCTTTCTTT
TRBJ2-3,.,TRBV9,.,CASSYNTQYF,TGTGCCAGCAGCTACAATACGCAGTATTTT
TRBJ2-7,.,TRBV10-2,.,CASTQVAGEQYF,TGCGCCAGCACCCAGGTTGCGGGCGAGCAGTACTTC
TRBJ2-3,.,TRBV7-8,.,CASSVTSGGTQYF,TGTGCCAGCAGCGTGACTAGTGGAGGTACGCAGTATTTT
TRBJ2-5,.,TRBV28,.,CASSLKETQYF,TGTGCCAGCAGTTTAAAAGAGACCCAGTACTTC
TRBJ1-5,once,TRBV27,TRBD1,CASSLGQGSNQPQHF,TGTGCCAGCAGTTTAGGACAGGGGAGCAATCAGCCCCAGCATTTT
TRBJ2-1,once,TRBV28,TRBD2,CASRRPGLAGYNEQFF,TGTGCCAGCAGAAGACCGGGACTAGCGGGATACAATGAGCAGTTCTTC
TRBJ2-3,.,TRBV5-3,TRBD2,CARSFPSGDTQYF,TGTGCCAGAAGCTTCCCTAGCGGAGATACGCAGTATTTT
TRBJ2-7,.,TRBV7-9,.,CASSPKSTYEQYF,TGTGCCAGCAGTCCTAAGAGCACCTACGAGCAGTACTTC
TRBJ2-2,.,TRBV7-2,TRBD2,CASSFGLAHTGELFF,TGTGCCAGCAGCTTCGGACTAGCCCACACCGGGGAGCTGTTTTTT
TRBJ2-7,.,TRBV7-6,TRBD2,CASSSLPGGSYEQYF,TGTGCCAGCAGCTCCCTTCCGGGAGGGTCCTACGAGCAGTACTTC
TRBJ1-1,.,TRBV23-1,TRBD1,CASSPWDRGQAFF,TGCGCCAGCAGTCCTTGGGACAGGGGGCAAGCTTTCTTT